This is a list of T cell receptor beta chains from one sample in a study of T cells in Graves' hyperthyroidism and ophthalmopathy. MiXCR was run by TCRdb on the multiplex PCR reads, yielding one entry per CDR3 protein. The top ten clones hold under 8% of a sample with 650,000 to 800,000 distinct CDR3 sequences, 45% of them seen once. The sample consisted of peripheral blood or thyroid tissue (not recorded which). Receptor source: an adult man with Graves' disease, either hyperthyroidism or ophthalmopathy (not recorded which). CDR3s include the opening cysteine and the closing phenylalanine or tryptophan. Fields, in order: J gene, D gene, V gene, clone size, CDR3 DNA, CDR3 protein. The D gene is left open where the match is weak. Size is omitted from some rows. Given values are once, few, many or a class for expanded clones.

TRBJ1-2,-,TRBV29-1,-,TGCAGCGCTGTACAAGGGTTGGAAGGCTACACCTTC,CSAVQGLEGYTF
TRBJ2-7,TRBD1,TRBV19,-,TGTGCCAGTAGTATAGACAGGGGGCGCTACGAGCAGTACTTC,CASSIDRGRYEQYF
TRBJ1-4,TRBD1,TRBV7-3,-,TGTGCCAGCAGACGGGCGGGACAGGGAGCAACTAATGAAAAACTGTTTTTT,CASRRAGQGATNEKLFF
TRBJ1-1,-,TRBV27,-,TGTGCCAGCAGTTTGCCCGGGAGAAGGGCTTTCTTT,CASSLPGRRAFF
TRBJ1-2,-,TRBV20-1,-,TGCAGTGCTAGATCGGGCAGGACTAACTATGGCTACACCTTC,CSARSGRTNYGYTF
TRBJ2-7,-,TRBV7-6,-,TGTGCCAGCAGCTTCTCAAGGGACGAGGAGCAGTACTTC,CASSFSRDEEQYF
TRBJ1-2,-,TRBV25-1,-,TGTGCCAGCAGTGATTTGATCGGTGCCGGCTCTGGGGCAGGGACTAACTATGGCTACACCTTC,CASSDLIGAGSGAGTNYGYTF
TRBJ1-6,-,TRBV29-1,-,TGCAGCGTTGAATTGTCCACAGGGATCGATTCACCCCTCCACTTT,CSVELSTGIDSPLHF
TRBJ1-4,-,TRBV12-3/TRBV12-4,-,TGTGCCAGCAGTTTACACCGAAATGAAAAACTGTTTTTT,CASSLHRNEKLFF
TRBJ1-5,TRBD1,TRBV12-3/TRBV12-4,-,TGTGCCAGCAGTCGGATTGGACAGGGCCATCAGCCCCAGCATTTT,CASSRIGQGHQPQHF
TRBJ1-3,-,TRBV7-6,-,TGTGCCAGCAGCTTATACGGGGGGGACACCATATATTTT,CASSLYGGDTIYF
TRBJ1-3,-,TRBV7-9,many,TGTGCCAGCAGCTTAGAAGCGACGGTTGGAAGCACCATATATTTT,CASSLEATVGSTIYF
TRBJ1-5,TRBD1,TRBV7-2,few,TGTGCCAGCAGTTTCAGGGGGCAACAGCCCCAGCATTTT,CASSFRGQQPQHF
TRBJ1-3,-,TRBV30,-,TGTGCCTGGAGTATGGACAGAAACACCATATATTTT,CAWSMDRNTIYF
TRBJ1-4,-,TRBV19,-,TGTGCCAGTAGTATAGTGGCAGCGGGTAACAGAAAACTGTTTTTT,CASSIVAAGNRKLFF
TRBJ2-5,TRBD2,TRBV2,many,TGTGCCAGCAGCGCGGGACTAGCGGGCCAAGAGACCCAGTACTTC,CASSAGLAGQETQYF
TRBJ1-1,TRBD1,TRBV9,-,TGTGCCAGCGGAGGGAGGGGGCCCTTCTTT,CASGGRGPFF
TRBJ1-1,TRBD1,TRBV4-2,few,TGTGCCAGCAGTCAGGTCACAGGGGGGGACACTGAAGCTTTCTTT,CASSQVTGGDTEAFF
TRBJ1-5,TRBD1,TRBV15,-,TGTGCCACCAGCAGTTCGCACAGGGGGCGCGTTCAGCCCCAGCATTTT,CATSSSHRGRVQPQHF
TRBJ1-4,-,TRBV5-1,few,TGCGCCAGCAGCTTGGGGTTTCAGGGTGAACTGTTTTTT,CASSLGFQGELFF
TRBJ1-1,-,TRBV10-2,few,TGCGCCAGCAGTGAAAGGGACGGCCCCCCGAACACTGAAGCTTTCTTT,CASSERDGPPNTEAFF
TRBJ2-7,-,TRBV7-9,many,TGTGCCAGCAACGGGGCAGAGACCTACGAGCAGTACTTC,CASNGAETYEQYF
TRBJ1-6,-,TRBV5-1,-,TGCGCCAGCAGCTTGGCCGCGGATTCACCCCTCCACTTT,CASSLAADSPLHF
TRBJ1-5,TRBD1,TRBV12-3/TRBV12-4,-,TGTGCCAGCAGTGAGGGGACAGAGGAAGTTGAGGCCCAGCATTTT,CASSEGTEEVEAQHF
TRBJ2-7,-,TRBV7-2,-,TGTGCCAGCAGCTGGCTAGTTTACGAGCAGTACTTC,CASSWLVYEQYF
TRBJ2-7,TRBD1,TRBV3-1,-,TGTGCCAGCAGCCAAGGGCCCGTCGGACAGGGCTACGAGCAGTACTTC,CASSQGPVGQGYEQYF
TRBJ1-1,-,TRBV2,few,TGTGCCAGCAGTGTTCGGCAGATGAACACTGAAGCTTTCTTT,CASSVRQMNTEAFF
TRBJ2-7,TRBD2,TRBV20-1,-,TGCAGTGCTCCAATCCGGCGGGGGGACTACGAGCAGTACTTC,CSAPIRRGDYEQYF
TRBJ2-2,-,TRBV24-1,-,TGTGCCACCAGTGAGACGAGGGCCACGAACACCGGGGAGCTGTTTTTT,CATSETRATNTGELFF
TRBJ1-1,TRBD1,TRBV5-5,-,TGTGCCAGCAAACTGACAGGGGATAACACTGAAGCTTTCTTT,CASKLTGDNTEAFF
TRBJ1-3,-,TRBV15,many,TGTGCCACCAGCACCCGCCGGACTGGAAACACCATATATTTT,CATSTRRTGNTIYF
TRBJ2-5,TRBD1,TRBV29-1,-,TGCAGTGCTCGTCGGACAGGACAAGAGACCCAGTACTTC,CSARRTGQETQYF
TRBJ1-2,-,TRBV7-2,many,TGTGCCAGCAGCTTCGGAAGCGGAGGCTACACCTTC,CASSFGSGGYTF
TRBJ2-2,-,TRBV6-4,-,TGTGCCAGCAGGGCTCGACCTGGGGCGGGGGAGCTGTTTTTT,CASRARPGAGELFF
TRBJ1-5,TRBD1,TRBV6-6,few,TGTGCCAGCAGTTTACCCGGGACAGACAATCAGCCCCAGCATTTT,CASSLPGTDNQPQHF
TRBJ1-2,-,TRBV10-3,-,TGTGCCACCAAGGACACCTCTAACTATGGCTACACCTTC,CATKDTSNYGYTF
TRBJ1-2,-,TRBV19,-,TGTGCCAGCCGGCCGGCGATGATGGACGGCTACACCTTC,CASRPAMMDGYTF
TRBJ1-1,-,TRBV19,-,TGTGCCAGTAGACCATTGGACAGGAACACTGAAGCTTTCTTT,CASRPLDRNTEAFF
TRBJ1-6,TRBD1,TRBV7-9,-,TGTGCTAGAGACTTGAGAGAGGGGGCGATGGATTCACCCCTCCACTTT,CARDLREGAMDSPLHF
TRBJ1-6,-,TRBV29-1,-,TGCAGCGTCAAGCCCGGGGTAGGTTCACCCCTCCACTTT,CSVKPGVGSPLHF
TRBJ1-5,-,TRBV19,-,TGTGCCAGTAGTGTCCGGCCGGATCTGGGACAGCCCCAGCATTTT,CASSVRPDLGQPQHF
TRBJ2-5,TRBD2,TRBV7-8,many,TGTGCCAGCAGCTACGCGGATAGCGGGGGGAGCACGGAGACCCAGTACTTC,CASSYADSGGSTETQYF
TRBJ2-7,-,TRBV20-1,many,TGCAGTGCTAGCCGGGGGGAGCAGTACTTC,CSASRGEQYF
TRBJ2-7,-,TRBV14,-,TGTGCCAGCAGTGGAGGGGCCGACGAGCAGTACTTC,CASSGGADEQYF
TRBJ2-2,-,TRBV2,-,TGTGCCAGCAGTGACAGGGGTTCCGGGGAGCTGTTTTTT,CASSDRGSGELFF
TRBJ1-5,-,TRBV12-3/TRBV12-4,once,TGTGCCAGCAGTTTAATAGTCCCCAACCCCAATCAGCCCCAGCATTTT,CASSLIVPNPNQPQHF